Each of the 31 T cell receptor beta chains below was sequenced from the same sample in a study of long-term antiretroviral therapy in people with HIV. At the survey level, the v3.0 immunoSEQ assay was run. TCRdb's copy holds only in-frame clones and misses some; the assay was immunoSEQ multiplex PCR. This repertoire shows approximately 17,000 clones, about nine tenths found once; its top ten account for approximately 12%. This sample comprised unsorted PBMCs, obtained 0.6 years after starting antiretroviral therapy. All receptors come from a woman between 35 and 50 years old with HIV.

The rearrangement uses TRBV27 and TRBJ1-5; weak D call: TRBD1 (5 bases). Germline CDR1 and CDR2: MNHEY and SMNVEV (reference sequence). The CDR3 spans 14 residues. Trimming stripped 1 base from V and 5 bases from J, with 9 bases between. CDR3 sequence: CASSLWAGDQPQHF. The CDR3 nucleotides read TGTGCCAGCAGTTTATGGGCGGGGGATCAGCCCCAGCATTTT.

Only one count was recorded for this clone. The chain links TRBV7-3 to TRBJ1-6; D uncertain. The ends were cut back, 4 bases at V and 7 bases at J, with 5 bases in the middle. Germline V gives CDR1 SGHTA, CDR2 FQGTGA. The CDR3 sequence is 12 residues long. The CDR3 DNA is TGTGCCAGCAGCTCCACGAATTCACCCCTCCACTTT. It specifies CASSSTNSPLHF.

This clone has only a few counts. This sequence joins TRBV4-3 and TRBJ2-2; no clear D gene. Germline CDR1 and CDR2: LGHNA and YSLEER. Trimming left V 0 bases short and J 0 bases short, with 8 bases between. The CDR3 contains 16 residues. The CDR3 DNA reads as TGCGCCAGCAGCCAAGAAGTTAACACGAACACCGGGGAGCTGTTTTTT. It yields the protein CASSQEVNTNTGELFF.

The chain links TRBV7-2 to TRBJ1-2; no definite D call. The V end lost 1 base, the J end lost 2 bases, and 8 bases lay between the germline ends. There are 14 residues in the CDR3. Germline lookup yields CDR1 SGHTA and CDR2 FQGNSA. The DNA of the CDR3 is TGTGCCAGCAGCTTAGGTCGGGAGAACTATGGCTACACCTTC. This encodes CASSLGRENYGYTF.

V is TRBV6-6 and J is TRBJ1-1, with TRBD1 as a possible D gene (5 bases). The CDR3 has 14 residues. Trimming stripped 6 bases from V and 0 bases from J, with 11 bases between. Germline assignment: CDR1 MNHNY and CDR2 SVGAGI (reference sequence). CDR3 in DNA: TGTGCCAGCAGGAGACAGAGAGTGAACACTGAAGCTTTCTTT. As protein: CASRRQRVNTEAFF.

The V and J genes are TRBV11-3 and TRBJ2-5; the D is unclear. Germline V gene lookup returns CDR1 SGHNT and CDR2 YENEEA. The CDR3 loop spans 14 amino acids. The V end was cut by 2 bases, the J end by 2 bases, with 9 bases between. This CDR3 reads CASSLNSEQETQYF. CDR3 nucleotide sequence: TGTGCCAGCAGCTTAAATTCGGAACAAGAGACCCAGTACTTC.

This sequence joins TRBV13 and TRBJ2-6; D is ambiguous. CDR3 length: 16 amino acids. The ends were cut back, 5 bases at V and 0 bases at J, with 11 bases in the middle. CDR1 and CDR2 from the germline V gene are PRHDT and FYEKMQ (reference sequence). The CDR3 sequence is CASSPRLYSGANVLTF. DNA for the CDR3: TGTGCCAGCAGCCCAAGATTATACTCTGGGGCCAACGTCCTGACTTTC. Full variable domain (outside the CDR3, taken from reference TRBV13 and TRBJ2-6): AAGVIQSPRHLIKEKRETATLKCYPIPRHDTVYWYQQGPGQDPQFLISFYEKMQSDKGSIPDRFSAQQFSDYHSELNMSSLELGDSALYFCASSPRLYSGANVLTFGAGSRLTVL.

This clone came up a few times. Here the CDR3 reads CAWSLGDRMNTEAFF. CDR3 nucleotides: TGTGCCTGGAGTCTCGGGGACAGGATGAACACTGAAGCTTTCTTT. The chain links TRBV30 to TRBJ1-1, with TRBD1 matching 8 bases. CDR1 is GTSNPN, CDR2 SVGIG, per germline (reference sequence). The length of the CDR3 is 15 residues. Germline trimming cut 2 bases from V and 0 bases from J; bases unmatched to any gene: 5. Filled out from reference TRBV30 and TRBJ1-1, the complete variable domain reads SQTIHQWPATLVQPVGSPLSLECTVEGTSNPNLYWYRQAAGRGLQLLFYSVGIGQISSEVPQNLSASRPQDRQFILSSKKLLLSDSGFYLCAWSLGDRMNTEAFFGQGTRLTVV.

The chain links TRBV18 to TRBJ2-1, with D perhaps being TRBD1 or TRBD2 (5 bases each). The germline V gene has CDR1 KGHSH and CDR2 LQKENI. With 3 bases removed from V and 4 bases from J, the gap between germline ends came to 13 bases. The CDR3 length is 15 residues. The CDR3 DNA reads TGTGCCAGCTCACCGGGGACCGACAGATACAATGAGCAGTTCTTC. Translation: CASSPGTDRYNEQFF.

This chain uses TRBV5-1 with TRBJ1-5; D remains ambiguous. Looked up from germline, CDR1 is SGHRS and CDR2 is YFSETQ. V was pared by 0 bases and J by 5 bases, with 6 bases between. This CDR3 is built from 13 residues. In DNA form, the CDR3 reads TGCGCCAGCAGCTTGGAAATAGATCAGCCCCAGCATTTT. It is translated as CASSLEIDQPQHF.

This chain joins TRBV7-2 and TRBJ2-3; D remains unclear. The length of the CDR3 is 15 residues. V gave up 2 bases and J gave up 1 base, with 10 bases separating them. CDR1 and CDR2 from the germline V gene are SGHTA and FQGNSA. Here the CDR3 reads CASSLSQAGTDTQYF. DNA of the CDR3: TGTGCCAGCAGCTTATCCCAGGCGGGCACAGATACGCAGTATTTT. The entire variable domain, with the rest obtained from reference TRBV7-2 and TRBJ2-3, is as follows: GAGVSQSPSNKVTEKGKDVELRCDPISGHTALYWYRQSLGQGLEFLIYFQGNSAPDKSGLPSDRFSAERTGGSVSTLTIQRTQQEDSAVYLCASSLSQAGTDTQYFGPGTRLTVL.

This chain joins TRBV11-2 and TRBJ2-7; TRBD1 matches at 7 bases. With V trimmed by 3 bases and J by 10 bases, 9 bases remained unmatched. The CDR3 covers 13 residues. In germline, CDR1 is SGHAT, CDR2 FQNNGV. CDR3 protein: CASSLGQSLIQYF. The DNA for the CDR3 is TGTGCCAGCAGCTTGGGACAGTCTCTAATTCAGTACTTC.

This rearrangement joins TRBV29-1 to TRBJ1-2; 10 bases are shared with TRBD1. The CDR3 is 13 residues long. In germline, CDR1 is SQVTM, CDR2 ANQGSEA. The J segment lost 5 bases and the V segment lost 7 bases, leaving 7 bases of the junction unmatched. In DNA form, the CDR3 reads TGCAGCGCTCAAGACAGGGGGCCGTATGGCTACACCTTC. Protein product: CSAQDRGPYGYTF.

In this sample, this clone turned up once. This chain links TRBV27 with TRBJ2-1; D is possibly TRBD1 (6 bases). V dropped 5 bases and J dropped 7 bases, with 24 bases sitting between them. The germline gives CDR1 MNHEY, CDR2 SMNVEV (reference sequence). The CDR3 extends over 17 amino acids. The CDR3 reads CASSLTLQGSVINEQFF. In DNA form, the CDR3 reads TGTGCCAGCAGTCTCACCCTACAGGGTTCTGTCATAAATGAGCAGTTCTTC.

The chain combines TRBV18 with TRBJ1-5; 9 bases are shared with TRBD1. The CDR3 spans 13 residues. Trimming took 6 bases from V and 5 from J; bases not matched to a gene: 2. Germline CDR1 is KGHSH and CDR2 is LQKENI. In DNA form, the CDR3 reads TGTGCCAGCTCTAGGGACAGGGATCAGCCCCAGCATTTT. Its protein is CASSRDRDQPQHF.

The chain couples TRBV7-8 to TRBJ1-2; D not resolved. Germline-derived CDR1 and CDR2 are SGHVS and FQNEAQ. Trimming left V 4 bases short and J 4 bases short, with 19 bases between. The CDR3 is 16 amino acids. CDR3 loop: CASSSYRPPSGYGYTF. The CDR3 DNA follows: TGTGCCAGCAGCTCCTACCGACCGCCGTCGGGCTATGGCTACACCTTC.

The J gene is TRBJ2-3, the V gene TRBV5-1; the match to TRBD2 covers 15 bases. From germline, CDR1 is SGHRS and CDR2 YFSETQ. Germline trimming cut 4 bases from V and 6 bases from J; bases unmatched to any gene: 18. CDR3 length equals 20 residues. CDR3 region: CASSRGTSGGKTLLSDTQYF. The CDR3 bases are TGCGCCAGCAGCCGCGGGACTAGCGGGGGGAAGACCTTACTTTCTGATACGCAGTATTTT. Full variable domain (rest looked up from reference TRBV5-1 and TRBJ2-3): KAGVTQTPRYLIKTRGQQVTLSCSPISGHRSVSWYQQTPGQGLQFLFEYFSETQRNKGNFPGRFSGRQFSNSRSEMNVSTLELGDSALYLCASSRGTSGGKTLLSDTQYFGPGTRLTVL.

As DNA, the CDR3 is TGTGCCAGCAGCTTGGAAAGCCAAGAGACCCAGTACTTC. As protein: CASSLESQETQYF. The J gene is TRBJ2-5, the V gene TRBV5-6; D gene unclear. Trimming stripped 0 bases from V and 1 base from J, with 4 bases between. Germline V CDR1 and CDR2: SGHDT, YYEEEE. The CDR3 spans 13 residues.

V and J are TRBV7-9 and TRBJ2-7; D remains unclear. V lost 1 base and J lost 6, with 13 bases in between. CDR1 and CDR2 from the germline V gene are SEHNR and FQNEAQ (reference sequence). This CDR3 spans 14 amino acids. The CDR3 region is CASSLEVPSSEQYF. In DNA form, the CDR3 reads TGTGCCAGCAGCTTAGAGGTTCCGTCGAGCGAGCAGTACTTC.

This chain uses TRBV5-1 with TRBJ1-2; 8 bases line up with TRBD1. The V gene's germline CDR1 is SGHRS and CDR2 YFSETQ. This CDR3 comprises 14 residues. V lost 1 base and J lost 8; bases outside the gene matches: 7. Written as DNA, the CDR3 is TGCGCCAGCAGCTTGTCAGGGGGCGCAAACGGCTACACCTTC. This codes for CASSLSGGANGYTF.

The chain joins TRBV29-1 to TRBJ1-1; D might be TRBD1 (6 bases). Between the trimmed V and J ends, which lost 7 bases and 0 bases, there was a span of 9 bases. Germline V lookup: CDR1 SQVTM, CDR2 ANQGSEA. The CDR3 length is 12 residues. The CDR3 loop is CSGGQMNTEAFF. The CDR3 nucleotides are TGCAGCGGAGGACAGATGAACACTGAAGCTTTCTTT.

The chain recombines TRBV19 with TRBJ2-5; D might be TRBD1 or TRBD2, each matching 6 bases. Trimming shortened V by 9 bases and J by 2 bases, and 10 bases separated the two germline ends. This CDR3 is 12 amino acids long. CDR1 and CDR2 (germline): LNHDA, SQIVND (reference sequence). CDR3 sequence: CASGGRQETQYF. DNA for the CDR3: TGTGCCAGCGGGGGCCGGCAAGAGACCCAGTACTTC.

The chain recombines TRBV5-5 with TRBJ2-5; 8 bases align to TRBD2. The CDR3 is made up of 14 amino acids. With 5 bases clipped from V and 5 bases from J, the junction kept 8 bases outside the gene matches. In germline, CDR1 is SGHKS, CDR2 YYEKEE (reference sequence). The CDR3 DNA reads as TGTGCCAGCAGATATAGCGGGGTAACGGAGACCCAGTACTTC. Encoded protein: CASRYSGVTETQYF.

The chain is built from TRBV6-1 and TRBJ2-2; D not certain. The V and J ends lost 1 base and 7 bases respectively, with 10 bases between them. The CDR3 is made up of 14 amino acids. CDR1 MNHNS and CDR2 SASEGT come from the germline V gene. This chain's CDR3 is CASSEVDRDGELFF. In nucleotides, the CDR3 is TGTGCCAGCAGTGAAGTAGATAGGGACGGGGAGCTGTTTTTT.

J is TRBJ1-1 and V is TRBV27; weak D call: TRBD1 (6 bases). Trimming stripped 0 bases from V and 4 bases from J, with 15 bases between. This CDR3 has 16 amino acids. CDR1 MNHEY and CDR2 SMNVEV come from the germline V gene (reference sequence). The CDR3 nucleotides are TGTGCCAGCAGTTTATCGTCCCGGGGGGGCGGCACTGAAGCTTTCTTT. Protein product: CASSLSSRGGGTEAFF.

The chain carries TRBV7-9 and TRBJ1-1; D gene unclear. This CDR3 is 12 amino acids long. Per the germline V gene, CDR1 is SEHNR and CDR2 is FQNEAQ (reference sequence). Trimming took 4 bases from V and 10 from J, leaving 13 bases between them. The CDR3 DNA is TGTGCCAGCAGCTCCGGACGGTTGCGAGCTTTCTTT. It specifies CASSSGRLRAFF.

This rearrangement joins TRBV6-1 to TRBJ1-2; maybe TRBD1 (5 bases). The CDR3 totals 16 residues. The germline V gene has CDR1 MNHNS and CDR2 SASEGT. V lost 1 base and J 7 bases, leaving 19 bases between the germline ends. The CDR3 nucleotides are TGTGCCAGCAGTGAAGTGGGGCAGGGTCGGGGTAGTGGCTACACCTTC. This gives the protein CASSEVGQGRGSGYTF.

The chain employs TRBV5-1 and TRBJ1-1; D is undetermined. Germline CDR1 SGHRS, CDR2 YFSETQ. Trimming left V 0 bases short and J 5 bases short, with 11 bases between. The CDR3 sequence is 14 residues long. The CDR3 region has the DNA TGCGCCAGCAGCTTGGAAGGAATTGGGACTGAAGCTTTCTTT. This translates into CASSLEGIGTEAFF.

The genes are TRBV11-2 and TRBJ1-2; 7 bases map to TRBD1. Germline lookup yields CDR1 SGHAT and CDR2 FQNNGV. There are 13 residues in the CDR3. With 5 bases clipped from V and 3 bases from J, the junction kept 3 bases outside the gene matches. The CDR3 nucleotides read TGTGCCAGCAGCATCGGGACAGACTATGGCTACACCTTC. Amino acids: CASSIGTDYGYTF.

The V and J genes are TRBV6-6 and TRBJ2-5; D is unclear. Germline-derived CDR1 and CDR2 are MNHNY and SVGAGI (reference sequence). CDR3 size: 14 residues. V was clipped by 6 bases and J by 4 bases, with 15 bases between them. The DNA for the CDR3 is TGTGCCAGCAGACTGTCGGGTCGAGGAGAGACCCAGTACTTC. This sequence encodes CASRLSGRGETQYF.

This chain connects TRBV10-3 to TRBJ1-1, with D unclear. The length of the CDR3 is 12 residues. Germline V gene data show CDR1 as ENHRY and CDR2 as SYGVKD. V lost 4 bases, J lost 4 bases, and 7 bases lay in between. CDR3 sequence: CAISGRGTEAFF. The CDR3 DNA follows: TGTGCCATCAGTGGCCGTGGCACTGAAGCTTTCTTT.